This TCR beta chain was found in a study of cytomegalovirus exposure and HLA in healthy donors. Notes on the study in general: A later look showed TCR association rates differing by HLA locus, highest for DRB1 and lowest for HLA-C. Rare sequences made up most TCRs, while some public TCRs were found in many donors.

In regard to this clone: Its specificity is unknown.

PCR was performed using 60 Vbeta and 13 Jbeta primers. Profiling relied on immunoSEQ multiplex PCR, and the TCRdb table lists in-frame clones only, not all of them. Of 140,000 to 150,000 clones listed, 65% to 80% are singletons. The CDR3 sequence is 17 residues long. V dropped 1 base and J dropped 2 bases, with 18 bases sitting between them. CDR1 and CDR2 from the germline V gene are LGHNA and YNFKEQ. This clonotype originated in a man aged 40-50 years in good health and CMV-seropositive. Input material: PBMCs. The chain combines TRBV4-2 with TRBJ2-7; a possible D gene is TRBD2 (6 bases). CDR3 DNA: TGTGCCAGCAGCCAAGTGTATAGCGGAGGGGACCCCTACGAGCAGTACTTC. Protein: CASSQVYSGGDPYEQYF.